This TCR beta chain emerged from a study of control samples from healthy donors and cancer patients. Germline V gene lookup returns CDR1 MDHEN and CDR2 SYDVKM. This CDR3 region has 18 residues. V lost 6 bases and J 3 bases, leaving 25 bases between the germline ends. Generated by immunoSEQ multiplex PCR, the TCRdb table keeps only in-frame clones and is missing some. The data show 110,000 to 150,000 clones, approximately 92% seen once. The sequence was obtained from a man younger than 45 in good health. The rearrangement uses TRBV28 and TRBJ2-3; D possibly corresponds to TRBD2 (7 bases). The source material was blood. CDR3 DNA: TGTGCCAGCAGGGCGTTGAGGTTGCGGGGGCTACAGACAGATACGCAGTATTTT. Translation gives CASRALRLRGLQTDTQYF.